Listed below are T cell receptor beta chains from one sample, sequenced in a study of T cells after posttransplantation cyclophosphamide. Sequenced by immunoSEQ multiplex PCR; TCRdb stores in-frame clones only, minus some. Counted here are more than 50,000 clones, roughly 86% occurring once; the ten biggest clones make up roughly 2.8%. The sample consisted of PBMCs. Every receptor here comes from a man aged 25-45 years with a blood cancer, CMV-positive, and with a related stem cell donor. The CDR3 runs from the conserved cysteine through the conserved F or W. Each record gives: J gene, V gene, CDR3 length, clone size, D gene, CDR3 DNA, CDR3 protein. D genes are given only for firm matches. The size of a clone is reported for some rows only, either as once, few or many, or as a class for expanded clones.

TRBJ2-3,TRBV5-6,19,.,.,TGTGCCAGCAGCGGATTCAGGGGACTAACCGCTACTAGCACAGATACGCAGTATTTT,CASSGFRGLTATSTDTQYF
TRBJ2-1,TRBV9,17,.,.,TGTGCCAGCAGCCCGCGGTCAGGGACTGCTAACTACAATGAGCAGTTCTTC,CASSPRSGTANYNEQFF
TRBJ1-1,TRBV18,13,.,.,TGTGCCAGCTCTCCAATTCGGAACACTGAAGCTTTCTTT,CASSPIRNTEAFF
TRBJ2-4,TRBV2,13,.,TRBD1,TGTGCCAGCAGCGCTAAACAGGGGGTCATTCAGTACTTC,CASSAKQGVIQYF
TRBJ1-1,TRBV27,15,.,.,TGTGCCAGCAGTTTAATCGCAGGGGACCGAGTAGAAGCTTTCTTT,CASSLIAGDRVEAFF
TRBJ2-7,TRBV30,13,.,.,TGTGCCTGGAGCCCACCGGGTCCCTACGAGCAGTACTTC,CAWSPPGPYEQYF
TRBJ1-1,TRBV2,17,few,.,TGTGCCAGCAGTGACCCTAGCCGGGCGCTTTGGAACACTGAAGCTTTCTTT,CASSDPSRALWNTEAFF
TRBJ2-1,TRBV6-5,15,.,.,TGTGCCAGCAGAAGAGGAGGTCTTTTATCAAATGAGCAGTTCTTC,CASRRGGLLSNEQFF
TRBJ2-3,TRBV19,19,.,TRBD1,TGTGCCAGTACCTCGACAGGGGTTTTCGTCCAGACTAGCACAGATACGCAGTATTTT,CASTSTGVFVQTSTDTQYF
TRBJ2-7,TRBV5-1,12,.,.,TGCGCCAGCAGCATAGACAGGTACGAGCAGTACTTC,CASSIDRYEQYF
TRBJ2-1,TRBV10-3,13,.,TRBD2,TGTGCCATCAGTGATGGGACTAGCGATGAGCAGTTCTTC,CAISDGTSDEQFF
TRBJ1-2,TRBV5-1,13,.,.,TGCGCCAGCAGCCCGGGACACACCTATGGCTACACCTTC,CASSPGHTYGYTF
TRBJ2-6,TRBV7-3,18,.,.,TGTGCCAGCAGCCCTTCACAGGGTTTTTCGGCCGGGGCCAACGTCCTGACTTTC,CASSPSQGFSAGANVLTF
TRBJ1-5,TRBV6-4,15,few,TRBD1,TGTGCCAGCAGTGAGGAGACAGGGGGGTTTCAGCCCCAGCATTTT,CASSEETGGFQPQHF
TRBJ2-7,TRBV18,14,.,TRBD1,TGTGCCAGCTCATCATCGGACAGGGTCAGCGAGCAGTACTTC,CASSSSDRVSEQYF
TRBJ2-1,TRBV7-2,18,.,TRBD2,TGTGCCAGCAGCTTAGCCCCTGATTGGGCGGGAGGGCTTGATGAGCAGTTCTTC,CASSLAPDWAGGLDEQFF
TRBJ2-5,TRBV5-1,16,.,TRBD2,TGCGCCAGCAGCTTGAGGACTAGCGGGGGCCAAGAGACCCAGTACTTC,CASSLRTSGGQETQYF
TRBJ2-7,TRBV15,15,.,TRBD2,TGTGCCACCAGCGGCGGACTAGCGGCGACCTACGAGCAGTACTTC,CATSGGLAATYEQYF
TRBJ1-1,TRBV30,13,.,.,TGTGCCTGGAGGGACGGGGGGAACACTGAAGCTTTCTTT,CAWRDGGNTEAFF
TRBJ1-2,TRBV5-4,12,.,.,TGTGCCAGCAGCCCGGACCGGGGTGGCTACACCTTC,CASSPDRGGYTF
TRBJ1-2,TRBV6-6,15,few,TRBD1,TGTGCCAGCAGTCGAACACCGACAGGGATCGGCGGCTACACCTTC,CASSRTPTGIGGYTF
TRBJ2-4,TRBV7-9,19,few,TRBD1,TGTGCCAGCAGCTCGTTAATCCCGGGACAGGGCCCCCAATTGGGAATTCAGTACTTC,CASSSLIPGQGPQLGIQYF
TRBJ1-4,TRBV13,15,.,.,TGTGCCAGCAGCGCCCCCCGGGACAATAGTGAAAAACTGTTTTTT,CASSAPRDNSEKLFF
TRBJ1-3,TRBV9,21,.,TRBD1,TGTGCCAGCAGCGTAAGCCTCTCGGACAGGGTTCACCACCACTCTGGAAACACCATATATTTT,CASSVSLSDRVHHHSGNTIYF
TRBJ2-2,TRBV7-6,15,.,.,TGTGCCAGCAGCTTAGTTACCGGTGACACCGGGGAGCTGTTTTTT,CASSLVTGDTGELFF
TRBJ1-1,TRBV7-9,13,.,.,TGTGCCAGCAGCTTCGGGGGAAACACTGAAGCTTTCTTT,CASSFGGNTEAFF
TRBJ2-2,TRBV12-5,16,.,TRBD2,TGTGCTAGTGGCATTGTAGCGGGAGGATGGACCGGGGAGCTGTTTTTT,CASGIVAGGWTGELFF
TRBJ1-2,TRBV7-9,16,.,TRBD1,TGTGCCAGCAGCTTGGCGGAGGGCCGACAGGGAGATGGCTACACCTTC,CASSLAEGRQGDGYTF
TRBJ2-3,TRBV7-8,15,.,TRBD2,TGTGCCAGCAGCTTAGCGTTTTGGTGGGAGGGAGATCAGTATTTT,CASSLAFWWEGDQYF
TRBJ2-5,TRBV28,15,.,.,TGTGCCAGCAGTTTGGGACTTACGTCTCAAGAGACCCAGTACTTC,CASSLGLTSQETQYF
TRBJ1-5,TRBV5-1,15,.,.,TGCGCCAGCAGCTTGGATGGGAGCCCCTTGCTACCCCAGCATTTT,CASSLDGSPLLPQHF
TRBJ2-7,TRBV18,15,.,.,TGTGCCAGCTCACCAAGTAGAGGGGGCGGGGACGAGCAGTACTTC,CASSPSRGGGDEQYF
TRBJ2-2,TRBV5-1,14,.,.,TGCGCCAGCAGCTCACTTTCGAGCACCGGGGAGCTGTTTTTT,CASSSLSSTGELFF
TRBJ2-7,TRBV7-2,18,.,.,TGTGCCAGCAGCTTAGAAGTGGCGGGGGCGGGAAGCTCCTACGAGCAGTACTTC,CASSLEVAGAGSSYEQYF
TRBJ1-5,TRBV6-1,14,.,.,TGTGCCAGCAGTGGAGGGCCGGGCAATCAGCCCCAGCATTTT,CASSGGPGNQPQHF